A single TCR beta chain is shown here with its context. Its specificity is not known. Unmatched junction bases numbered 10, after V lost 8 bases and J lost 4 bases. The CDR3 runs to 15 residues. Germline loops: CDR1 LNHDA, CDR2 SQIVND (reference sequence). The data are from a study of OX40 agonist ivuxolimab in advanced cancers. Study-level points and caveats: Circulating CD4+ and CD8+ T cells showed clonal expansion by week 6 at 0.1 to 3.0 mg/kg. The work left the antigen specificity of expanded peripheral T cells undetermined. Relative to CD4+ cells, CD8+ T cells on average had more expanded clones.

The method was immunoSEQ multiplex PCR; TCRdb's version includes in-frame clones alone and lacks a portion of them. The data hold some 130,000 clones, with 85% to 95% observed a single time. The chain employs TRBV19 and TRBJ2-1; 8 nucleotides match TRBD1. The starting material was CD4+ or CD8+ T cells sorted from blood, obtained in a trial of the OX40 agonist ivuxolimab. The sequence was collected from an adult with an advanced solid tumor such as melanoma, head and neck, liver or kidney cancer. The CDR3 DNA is TGTGCCAGTTCTCAGACAGGGGCTGGTTACAATGAGCAGTTCTTC. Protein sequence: CASSQTGAGYNEQFF.